Shown below are 28 T cell receptor beta chains from a single sample sequenced in a study of shared clonotypes between healthy human individuals. Method: immunoSEQ multiplex PCR; TCRdb's copy keeps in-frame clones and lacks some. In the table there are about 600,000 clones, approximately 97% of which are singletons. The sequencing sample was made of naive CD4+ T cells sorted from blood. Subset indicated: CD45RA+ positively selected. The receptor source for this set is a woman younger than 45 in good health.

The rearrangement uses TRBV7-2 and TRBJ2-3, with a tentative D call TRBD2 (6 bases). This CDR3 has 15 residues. CDR1 SGHTA and CDR2 FQGNSA come from the germline V gene. Trimming took off 6 bases at V and 0 bases at J, with 13 bases between the two ends. CDR3 sequence: CASRRTLASTDTQYF. CDR3 DNA sequence: TGTGCCAGCAGGCGGACTCTAGCGAGCACAGATACGCAGTATTTT.

The rearrangement links TRBV25-1 to TRBJ2-5; D is undetermined. V lost 3 bases and J lost 4, with 12 bases in between. This CDR3 spans 14 amino acids. Germline CDR1 reads MGHDK; CDR2 reads SYGVNS. CDR3 bases: TGTGCCAGCAGTGATTCTTTGCGAGGAGAGACCCAGTACTTC. It translates to CASSDSLRGETQYF.

The chain has TRBV6-5 and TRBJ2-5; D might be TRBD1 (7 bases). The tail of the sequence fits TRBJ2-7 better, so the J call may be wrong. The V gene's germline CDR1 is MNHEY and CDR2 SVGAGI. This CDR3 contains 13 residues. The CDR3 spells CASRRQGLYEQYF. CDR3 DNA sequence: TGTGCCAGCCGACGACAGGGACTCTACGAGCAGTACTTC.

V and J are TRBV5-1 and TRBJ2-2; D gene uncertain. CDR1 SGHRS and CDR2 YFSETQ come from the germline V gene. The CDR3 is 14 amino acids. V was pared by 0 bases and J by 1 base, with 4 bases between. The CDR3 loop reads CASSLEENTGELFF. The CDR3 region has the DNA TGCGCCAGCAGCTTGGAAGAGAACACCGGGGAGCTGTTTTTT. The whole variable domain, filled in from reference TRBV5-1 and TRBJ2-2, reads KAGVTQTPRYLIKTRGQQVTLSCSPISGHRSVSWYQQTPGQGLQFLFEYFSETQRNKGNFPGRFSGRQFSNSRSEMNVSTLELGDSALYLCASSLEENTGELFFGEGSRLTVL.

The V and J genes are TRBV27 and TRBJ2-7; tentatively, D is TRBD1 (6 bases). This CDR3 has 15 amino acids. Trimming cost V 2 bases and J 6 bases, with 17 bases left between them. Germline CDR1 and CDR2: MNHEY and SMNVEV (reference sequence). Written as DNA, the CDR3 is TGTGCCAGCAGTTTACGCAGGGGTACAGAAGGCGAGCAGTACTTC. It translates to CASSLRRGTEGEQYF.

The table lists this clone with a count of one. The chain couples TRBV5-1 to TRBJ2-7, with D tentatively TRBD1 (5 bases). The CDR3 is 14 amino acids. V was shortened by 4 bases and J by 7 bases, with 18 bases between the two germline ends. Germline lookup yields CDR1 SGHRS and CDR2 YFSETQ. The CDR3 DNA is TGCGCCAGCAGCCTCGCCCCAGGGCTGGAAGAGCAGTACTTC. The encoded protein is CASSLAPGLEEQYF.

The gene calls are TRBV7-2 and TRBJ2-3; D is unresolved. Trimming left V 1 base short and J 2 bases short, with 13 bases between. The CDR3 is made up of 16 amino acids. Germline V CDR1 and CDR2: SGHTA, FQGNSA. In DNA form, the CDR3 reads TGTGCCAGCAGCTTAGATCGCAGGCCCTTCACAGATACGCAGTATTTT. The encoded protein is CASSLDRRPFTDTQYF.

This chain connects TRBV28 to TRBJ2-5; 10 bases are shared with TRBD1. The J call is doubtful: the DNA matches TRBJ2-7 better. Germline CDR1 and CDR2: MDHEN and SYDVKM. The CDR3 runs 16 residues. CDR3 in DNA: TGTGCCAGCACCTCCTCGGGGACAGGGGAGTCCTACGAGCAGTACTTC. Translated, it gives CASTSSGTGESYEQYF.

The chain combines TRBV11-3 with TRBJ1-4, with TRBD1 as a possible D gene (6 bases). V was pared by 5 bases and J by 3 bases, with 16 bases between. CDR3 length: 16 amino acids. Germline V gene lookup returns CDR1 SGHNT and CDR2 YENEEA. CDR3 in amino acids: CASSGWGALANEKLFF. Here the CDR3 DNA reads TGTGCCAGCAGCGGGTGGGGGGCTCTAGCTAATGAAAAACTGTTTTTT.

V gene TRBV30 combines with J gene TRBJ1-3; a possible D gene is TRBD1 (5 bases). The germline gives CDR1 GTSNPN, CDR2 SVGIG (reference sequence). V was clipped by 0 bases and J by 0 bases, with 15 bases between them. The CDR3 is 17 amino acids. The CDR3 coding sequence is TGTGCCTGGAGTGTGCATCGCAGTACAGGCTCTGGAAACACCATATATTTT. Translated: CAWSVHRSTGSGNTIYF.

The chain couples TRBV7-9 to TRBJ1-2; D gene uncertain. The length of the CDR3 is 12 residues. Trimming took off 1 base at V and 8 bases at J, with 8 bases between the two ends. In germline, CDR1 is SEHNR, CDR2 FQNEAQ (reference sequence). CDR3 nucleotide sequence: TGTGCCAGCAGCTTAGATTGGAAAGGCTACACCTTC. Translated: CASSLDWKGYTF.

The V call is TRBV7-6, the J call TRBJ1-5, with D unresolved. The CDR3 consists of 13 residues. The germline V and J ends were trimmed by 2 bases and 3 bases, with 5 bases remaining between them. Germline values: CDR1 SGHVS, CDR2 FNYEAQ. The CDR3: CASSLYPNQPQHF. CDR3 nucleotides: TGTGCCAGCAGCTTATATCCCAATCAGCCCCAGCATTTT.

This clone was detected once. The chain uses TRBV28 and TRBJ1-3, with D unresolved. Germline V lookup: CDR1 MDHEN, CDR2 SYDVKM. The CDR3 is 19 residues long. Trimming took 7 bases from V and 0 from J, leaving 25 bases between them. CDR3 nucleotide sequence: TGTGCCAGCACCACGACCGGAGGACTACCTTTCGCCTCTGGAAACACCATATATTTT. It specifies CASTTTGGLPFASGNTIYF.

CDR3 sequence reads: CASSLLFVAGWAKNIQYF. In DNA form, the CDR3 reads TGTGCCAGCAGCTTACTTTTTGTGGCAGGGTGGGCCAAAAACATTCAGTACTTC. The chain carries TRBV11-2 and TRBJ2-4; D possibly corresponds to TRBD1 (5 bases). The CDR3 length is 18 residues. Germline CDR1 SGHAT, CDR2 FQNNGV. Trimming shortened V by 2 bases and J by 1 base, and 18 bases separated the two germline ends.

The CDR3 DNA sequence: TGTGCCAGCAGTTCCTCCCCTTACCTCGGCCCCGAGACCCAGTACTTC. Translating it yields CASSSSPYLGPETQYF. V is TRBV6-5 and J is TRBJ2-5; D is unclear. Germline V gene sequence: CDR1 MNHEY, CDR2 SVGAGI. Trimming took 4 bases from V and 5 from J, leaving 20 bases between them. This CDR3 comprises 16 residues.

The V call is TRBV5-1, the J call TRBJ2-7, with 10 bases aligning to TRBD2. V shed 3 bases and J 4 bases; nucleotides not matched to a gene: 4. Per germline, CDR1 SGHRS and CDR2 YFSETQ. CDR3 length: 14 residues. For the CDR3, the DNA is TGCGCCAGCAGCTGGCTAGCGGGAGCTTACGAGCAGTACTTC. Amino acids: CASSWLAGAYEQYF.

The CDR3 reads CASSLARVVETQYF. Written as DNA, the CDR3 is TGTGCCAGCAGCTTAGCGAGGGTGGTGGAGACCCAGTACTTC. The rearrangement joins TRBV7-2 to TRBJ2-5; TRBD2 might be the D (5 bases). Germline V gene lookup returns CDR1 SGHTA and CDR2 FQGNSA. With 0 bases removed from V and 5 bases from J, the gap between germline ends came to 10 bases. CDR3 size: 14 residues. The whole variable domain, filled in from reference TRBV7-2 and TRBJ2-5, reads GAGVSQSPSNKVTEKGKDVELRCDPISGHTALYWYRQSLGQGLEFLIYFQGNSAPDKSGLPSDRFSAERTGGSVSTLTIQRTQQEDSAVYLCASSLARVVETQYFGPGTRLLVL.

This sequence joins TRBV30 and TRBJ1-3; the D gene is possibly TRBD1 (6 bases). This CDR3 is built from 21 residues. CDR1 GTSNPN and CDR2 SVGIG come from the germline V gene (reference sequence). Trimming pared 3 bases from V and 0 bases from J, leaving 30 bases between. As DNA, the CDR3 is TGTGCCTGGAGGCGGGGGAAAGGGGGGATAAGTCCCAACCTCTCTGGAAACACCATATATTTT. Translation: CAWRRGKGGISPNLSGNTIYF.

Here the CDR3 reads CASSHSRGYIQYF. CDR3 bases: TGTGCCAGCAGCCATTCCAGGGGGTACATTCAGTACTTC. V gene TRBV14 combines with J gene TRBJ2-4; 7 bases line up with TRBD1. Germline V gene data show CDR1 as SGHDN and CDR2 as FVKESK. Trimming cost V 3 bases and J 8 bases; bases outside gene matches: 4. This CDR3 region has 13 residues.

The gene calls are TRBV29-1 and TRBJ2-7, with no clear D. Germline V gene sequence: CDR1 SQVTM, CDR2 ANQGSEA. The V end was cut by 0 bases, the J end by 4 bases, with 4 bases between. There are 11 residues in the CDR3. CDR3 amino acids: CSVEDPYEQYF. For the CDR3, the DNA is TGCAGCGTTGAAGATCCTTACGAGCAGTACTTC.

This chain connects TRBV6-1 to TRBJ2-1; a weak D match, TRBD1 (5 bases). Germline V gives CDR1 MNHNS, CDR2 SASEGT. The CDR3 extends over 19 amino acids. V lost 3 bases to trimming and J lost 4 bases, with 25 bases between them. The CDR3 spells CASSETVAPPVGDYNEQFF. The CDR3 DNA reads TGTGCCAGCAGTGAGACGGTAGCCCCCCCGGTAGGGGATTACAATGAGCAGTTCTTC.

This clone was seen only once. This chain uses TRBV4-1 with TRBJ1-2, with TRBD1 as a possible D gene (6 bases). V was cut by 0 bases and J by 2 bases, with 16 bases left in between. The CDR3 loop spans 17 amino acids. Germline assignment: CDR1 MGHRA and CDR2 YSYEKL. The CDR3 region is CASSQDLTQGANYGYTF. The CDR3 nucleotides read TGCGCCAGCAGCCAAGATCTCACACAGGGAGCAAACTATGGCTACACCTTC.

The chain recombines TRBV28 with TRBJ2-7, with TRBD2 as a possible D gene (5 bases). This CDR3 region has 14 residues. V gave up 6 bases and J gave up 6 bases, with 18 bases separating them. Germline CDR1 is MDHEN and CDR2 is SYDVKM. The CDR3 loop reads CASRAPAVSFEQYF. The DNA of the CDR3 is TGTGCCAGCAGAGCCCCAGCGGTCTCGTTCGAGCAGTACTTC.

The V and J genes are TRBV9 and TRBJ2-3; D perhaps matches TRBD1 (6 bases). This CDR3 contains 15 residues. V lost 2 bases, J lost 0 bases, and 10 bases lay in between. Germline CDR1 is SGDLS and CDR2 is YYNGEE. The CDR3 DNA reads TGTGCCAGCAGCGTCGGACAGTTCAGCACAGATACGCAGTATTTT. Translated, it gives CASSVGQFSTDTQYF.

This clone occurred once. The rearrangement uses TRBV6-1 and TRBJ2-7, with a possible D match to TRBD1 (6 bases). V was trimmed by 5 bases and J by 2 bases, leaving 13 bases between them. CDR1 and CDR2 (germline): MNHNS, SASEGT. CDR3 size: 14 residues. The CDR3 here is CASSKGDAAYEQYF. Written as DNA, the CDR3 is TGTGCCAGCAGTAAGGGGGACGCAGCCTACGAGCAGTACTTC.

This clone was recorded only once. The chain employs TRBV10-3 and TRBJ2-2; 10 nucleotides line up with TRBD2. This CDR3 has 17 amino acids. Germline-derived CDR1 and CDR2 are ENHRY and SYGVKD. J gave up 4 bases and V 2 bases, and 7 bases lay outside the gene matches. This chain's CDR3 is CAISERASGGGTGELFF. The DNA for the CDR3 is TGTGCCATCAGTGAGCGGGCTAGCGGGGGAGGCACCGGGGAGCTGTTTTTT.

The V and J genes are TRBV5-1 and TRBJ2-1; TRBD1 matches 9 bases. Germline V gene lookup returns CDR1 SGHRS and CDR2 YFSETQ. This CDR3 region has 15 residues. The V gene end was trimmed by 4 bases and the J gene end by 4 bases; junction bases not matched to a gene: 6. CDR3 in amino acids: CASSSSGTGYNEQFF. CDR3 nucleotide sequence: TGCGCCAGCAGCAGTTCCGGGACAGGGTACAATGAGCAGTTCTTC.

The chain has TRBV7-9 and TRBJ2-7; D is perhaps TRBD1 (6 bases). This CDR3 region has 13 residues. CDR1 and CDR2 from the germline V gene are SEHNR and FQNEAQ (reference sequence). Trimming left V 4 bases short and J 5 bases short, with 12 bases between. The CDR3 DNA is TGTGCCAGCAGCTATTTAGGGGGTAACGAGCAGTACTTC. It yields the protein CASSYLGGNEQYF.